This TCR beta chain was documented in a study of vaccination effects on CD4 cells after COVID-19. Only in-frame clones appear in the TCRdb table, and some are missing; sequencing was by immunoSEQ multiplex PCR. Of under 50,000 clones in the sample, 74% were seen once. An approximately 10-day culture period preceded the isolation of CD4+ T cells. CDR3 length: 16 residues. CDR1 and CDR2 from the germline V gene are SGHTA and FQGTGA. Trimming removed 2 bases from V and 6 bases from J, with 18 bases in between. Points on this clone: Its antigen is undetermined.

The V and J genes are TRBV7-3 and TRBJ2-3; TRBD2 is a possible D gene (5 bases). The receptor was derived from a human donor who had a prior SARS-CoV-2 infection. The source was CD4+ T cells from PBMCs cultured without peptide, collected before COVID-19 vaccination. The CDR3 region has the DNA TGTGCCAGCAGCTTACGAGGGCGGGCCGATGAGGATACGCAGTATTTT. Translated, it gives CASSLRGRADEDTQYF.